The sequence of this T cell receptor (beta chain) was determined in a study of blood T cells in healthy people across ages. Study findings and constraints: Observed TCR beta diversity per million T cells went down as age went up. This fall followed a roughly linear course with age.

The CDR3 loop spans 16 amino acids. CDR1 SGHTA and CDR2 FQGNSA come from the germline V gene. V was cut by 5 bases and J by 4 bases, with 17 bases left in between. This clonotype was seen more than once but under ten times. Its specificity is unknown. Combining a sample-barcoded 5' primer with a J-beta primer mix, a second PCR ran for about 7 to 12 cycles. In TCRdb, the 5' RACE reads were re-called with MiXCR into one record per CDR3 protein. The table records under 700,000 distinct CDR3 sequences, 20% to 30% of them present only once. These data were likewise used in another study, on T cells of mothers and their children. That work states: The TCR beta CDR3 read count exceeded 8 million for each mother and was around 3.1 million for each child.

This clonotype was sampled from a boy aged 5-17 years in good health. The V call is TRBV7-2, the J call TRBJ2-2, with D possibly matching TRBD2 (6 bases). The sequenced sample consisted of blood. The chain's CDR3 is CASSLHGTSITGELFF. In DNA, the CDR3 is TGTGCCAGCAGCCTCCATGGGACTTCGATCACCGGGGAGCTGTTTTTT.